This entry features one T cell receptor beta chain sequence. Its matching antigen is unknown. The sample originates from a study of T cells in tuberculosis. Overall study context: A South African cohort included IGRA-negative adolescents, latently infected IGRA-positive adolescents and adults with active tuberculosis. Study-level results: The TCR-beta difference was not significant; alpha differences partly reflected length. Smaller distances to GMM-specific TCRs suggested their expansion in active tuberculosis.

V was cut by 5 bases and J by 1 base, with 14 bases left in between. The CDR3 totals 15 residues. Germline V lookup: CDR1 SGHTA, CDR2 FQGNSA. The method was immunoSEQ multiplex PCR; TCRdb's version includes in-frame clones alone and lacks a portion of them. The profile shows some 40,000 clones, 95% of them singletons. The sample was PBMCs. The receptor's source is a donor aged 10 to 29 with latent tuberculosis or without tuberculosis infection. V is TRBV7-2 and J is TRBJ1-1; weak D call: TRBD1 (6 bases). This CDR3 is CASSPPPRGNTEAFF. DNA for the CDR3: TGTGCCAGCAGCCCCCCGCCCAGGGGGAACACTGAAGCTTTCTTT.